The 25 T cell receptor beta chains given below trace back to one sample, sequenced in a study of shared clonotypes between healthy human individuals. Some clones are missing from TCRdb's copy, which holds only in-frame ones; the method was immunoSEQ multiplex PCR. The repertoire holds about 2 million clones, roughly 94% seen once, with 0.85% to 1.3% in the top ten. CD45RO-negative cells were positively selected for CCR7, leaving out terminally differentiated effector memory CD45RA+ cells. The sequenced sample consisted of naive CD8+ T cells sorted from blood. The receptors derive from a man between 18 and 29 years old in good health.

This clone was seen more than once but under ten times. Other DNA sequences within the sample encode an identical CDR3. The chain couples TRBV4-1 to TRBJ2-7; TRBD1 matches at 11 bases. The V gene end was trimmed by 4 bases and the J gene end by 4 bases; junction bases not matched to a gene: 3. The CDR3 loop spans 14 amino acids. Per the germline V gene, CDR1 is MGHRA and CDR2 is YSYEKL. The CDR3 protein is CASSLRDRGYEQYF. CDR3 DNA: TGCGCCAGCAGCCTCCGGGACAGGGGGTACGAGCAGTACTTC.

This clone has a handful of counts. The sample contains more than one DNA sequence encoding this CDR3. The chain joins TRBV5-6 to TRBJ2-7, with TRBD1 matching 7 bases. Germline-derived CDR1 and CDR2 are SGHDT and YYEEEE. The CDR3 covers 13 residues. Losses at the gene ends were 2 bases for V and 3 bases for J; bases not matched to a gene: 2. Here the CDR3 reads CASSFGTVYEQYF. CDR3 DNA sequence: TGTGCCAGCAGCTTCGGGACAGTCTACGAGCAGTACTTC.

The V and J genes are TRBV13 and TRBJ2-7; TRBD2 agrees at 8 bases. V lost 5 bases and J lost 3; bases outside the gene matches: 9. The CDR3 sequence is 15 residues long. Germline loops: CDR1 PRHDT, CDR2 FYEKMQ (reference sequence). CDR3 sequence: CASSPKRENDYEQYF. CDR3 coding DNA: TGTGCCAGCAGCCCAAAGCGGGAGAACGACTACGAGCAGTACTTC.

The chain has TRBV9 and TRBJ1-1; the match to TRBD1 covers 9 bases. Germline CDR1 is SGDLS and CDR2 is YYNGEE. This CDR3 is 16 amino acids long. V shed 3 bases, J shed 2 bases, and the junction held 8 bases outside the gene matches. The CDR3 DNA reads as TGTGCCAGCAGCGGACAGGGGGGGTTAGGTAACACTGAAGCTTTCTTT. This sequence encodes CASSGQGGLGNTEAFF.

A note on this clone: The sample holds other DNA sequences that translate to the same CDR3. The V and J genes are TRBV18 and TRBJ2-7; D possibly corresponds to TRBD1 (6 bases). Germline V gene sequence: CDR1 KGHSH, CDR2 LQKENI. Trimming pared 3 bases from V and 3 bases from J, leaving 9 bases between. The CDR3 runs 13 residues. This chain's CDR3 is CASSPQGSYEQYF. In nucleotides, the CDR3 is TGTGCCAGCTCACCTCAGGGGAGCTACGAGCAGTACTTC.

Only one count was recorded for this clone. The genes are TRBV6-5 and TRBJ2-7, with unresolved D. CDR1 and CDR2 from the germline V gene are MNHEY and SVGAGI. The CDR3 contains 12 residues. Deletions cut 6 bases from V and 3 bases from J, with 9 bases between. The CDR3 DNA reads as TGTGCCAGCAGCACGCTTGACTACGAGCAGTACTTC. Translated, it gives CASSTLDYEQYF.

Of note for this clone: Different DNA sequences within this sample yield the same CDR3. The V call is TRBV7-9, the J call TRBJ2-7, with 7 nucleotides matching TRBD1. Germline-derived CDR1 and CDR2 are SEHNR and FQNEAQ (reference sequence). The CDR3 is 14 amino acids. The junction had 3 bases not matched to a gene; V was cut back by 1 base and J by 3 bases. CDR3 sequence: CASSLGQGFYEQYF. In DNA, the CDR3 is TGTGCCAGCAGCTTAGGACAGGGCTTCTACGAGCAGTACTTC.

The table lists this clone with a few counts. J is TRBJ1-4 and V is TRBV4-1; D gene unclear. V dropped 3 bases and J dropped 7 bases, with 12 bases sitting between them. The CDR3 sequence is 14 residues long. Germline CDR1 is MGHRA and CDR2 is YSYEKL. The CDR3 sequence is CASSQGQASEKLFF. The CDR3 DNA reads TGCGCCAGCAGCCAGGGCCAGGCGAGTGAAAAACTGTTTTTT.

The gene calls are TRBV6-6 and TRBJ1-2, with D perhaps TRBD1 (5 bases). Per the germline V gene, CDR1 is MNHNY and CDR2 is SVGAGI (reference sequence). The CDR3 length is 14 residues. Trimming removed 2 bases from V and 3 bases from J, with 10 bases in between. The CDR3 is CASSYEGLYYGYTF. CDR3 bases: TGTGCCAGCAGTTACGAGGGGCTTTACTATGGCTACACCTTC.

V gene TRBV25-1 combines with J gene TRBJ1-1, with D perhaps matching TRBD1 (6 bases). The germline V and J ends were trimmed by 1 base and 0 bases, with 9 bases remaining between them. This CDR3 comprises 15 residues. Germline V gives CDR1 MGHDK, CDR2 SYGVNS. CDR3 coding DNA: TGTGCCAGCAGTGAATGGCAGGGGATGAACACTGAAGCTTTCTTT. Protein sequence: CASSEWQGMNTEAFF.

The V and J genes are TRBV2 and TRBJ2-2, with a tentative D call TRBD2 (5 bases). Germline CDR1 SNHLY, CDR2 FYNNEI. Trimming cost V 8 bases and J 2 bases, with 9 bases left between them. This CDR3 is built from 13 residues. The CDR3 loop is CASQDYNTGELFF. CDR3 coding DNA: TGTGCCAGCCAAGACTACAACACCGGGGAGCTGTTTTTT.

V gene TRBV27 combines with J gene TRBJ2-3; 7 bases line up with TRBD1. The germline V gene has CDR1 MNHEY and CDR2 SMNVEV (reference sequence). This CDR3 has 14 residues. With 2 bases clipped from V and 4 bases from J, the junction kept 3 bases outside the gene matches. CDR3 region: CASSLQQGSDTQYF. The CDR3 region has the DNA TGTGCCAGCAGTTTACAACAGGGGTCAGATACGCAGTATTTT.

The chain is built from TRBV6-5 and TRBJ2-1; 9 nucleotides align to TRBD1. The germline V gene encodes CDR1 MNHEY and CDR2 SVGAGI. There are 13 residues in the CDR3. Trimming took 8 bases from V and 1 from J; bases not matched to a gene: 0. This CDR3 reads CASGQGSYNEQFF. The CDR3 region has the DNA TGTGCCAGCGGACAGGGGTCCTACAATGAGCAGTTCTTC.

The genes are TRBV10-3 and TRBJ2-7, with TRBD1 as a possible D gene (6 bases). Germline CDR1 and CDR2: ENHRY and SYGVKD. The germline V and J ends were trimmed by 3 bases and 5 bases, with 20 bases remaining between them. There are 16 residues in the CDR3. The CDR3 DNA reads as TGTGCCATCAGTGAAGTGGGGGTACAGGGTCCCCACGAGCAGTACTTC. This translates into CAISEVGVQGPHEQYF.

This chain joins TRBV2 and TRBJ1-1; TRBD1 matches 10 bases. The V gene's germline CDR1 is SNHLY and CDR2 FYNNEI. The CDR3 loop spans 15 amino acids. After removal of 6 bases from V and 6 bases from J, the junction contained 10 bases not matched to a gene. The CDR3, as DNA: TGTGCCAGCAGCGACCGGGACAGGGGCGGCTCTGAAGCTTTCTTT. Translating gives CASSDRDRGGSEAFF.

The genes are TRBV7-6 and TRBJ1-1, with D possibly matching TRBD1 (6 bases). Germline V gives CDR1 SGHVS, CDR2 FNYEAQ. V lost 0 bases, J lost 1 base, and 6 bases lay in between. CDR3 length: 14 amino acids. DNA for the CDR3: TGTGCCAGCAGCTTAGCGGGGGCGAACACTGAAGCTTTCTTT. Translating gives CASSLAGANTEAFF.

The rearrangement links TRBV28 to TRBJ1-2; 10 bases are a match to TRBD1. CDR1 and CDR2 (germline): MDHEN, SYDVKM. V shed 6 bases and J 4 bases; nucleotides not matched to a gene: 5. The CDR3 spans 14 residues. The CDR3 bases are TGTGCCAGCAGACCGGGACAGGGGTCCTATGGCTACACCTTC. Residues: CASRPGQGSYGYTF.

The chain links TRBV6-7 to TRBJ2-7, with D perhaps TRBD2 (5 bases). TRBV6-7 is an ORF, with its function uncertain. V dropped 7 bases and J dropped 2 bases, with 12 bases sitting between them. The CDR3 covers 13 residues. This CDR3 is CASIIRRAYEQYF. Here the CDR3 DNA reads TGTGCCAGCATTATTAGGCGGGCCTACGAGCAGTACTTC.

This chain connects TRBV6-5 to TRBJ2-2; D remains unclear. V gave up 2 bases and J gave up 6 bases, with 10 bases separating them. This CDR3 region has 14 residues. Germline V gene sequence: CDR1 MNHEY, CDR2 SVGAGI. This CDR3 is CASSYGIGAGELFF. Written as DNA, the CDR3 is TGTGCCAGCAGTTACGGTATTGGGGCCGGGGAGCTGTTTTTT.

The V and J genes are TRBV4-3 and TRBJ1-2; 11 bases are shared with TRBD1. Germline lookup yields CDR1 LGHNA and CDR2 YSLEER. V lost 1 base to trimming and J lost 7 bases; unmatched junction nucleotides: 5. The CDR3 has 15 amino acids. The DNA for the CDR3 is TGCGCCAGCAGCCAAGTTTGGGACAGGGGGTCTGGCTACACCTTC. Its protein product is CASSQVWDRGSGYTF.

This chain joins TRBV12-5 and TRBJ1-6; D unclear. The length of the CDR3 is 15 residues. Trimming cost V 5 bases and J 9 bases, with 17 bases left between them. The germline V gene encodes CDR1 LGHNT and CDR2 FRNRAP. The CDR3 DNA reads as TGTGCTAGTGGTCCTCCCGGGAGGGTTCCTTCACCCCTCCACTTT. As protein: CASGPPGRVPSPLHF.

The genes are TRBV7-4 and TRBJ2-2; a possible D gene is TRBD2 (6 bases). There are 21 residues in the CDR3. Germline lookup yields CDR1 SGHVT and CDR2 SQSDAQ. V lost 5 bases and J 0 bases, leaving 28 bases between the germline ends. CDR3 in amino acids: CASSLNSFLAELFTNTGELFF. The CDR3 DNA is TGTGCCAGCAGCCTCAATTCGTTCTTAGCGGAGTTATTTACGAACACCGGGGAGCTGTTTTTT. Using reference TRBV7-4 and TRBJ2-2 for the parts outside the CDR3, the full variable domain is GAGVSQSPRYKVAKRGRDVALRCDSISGHVTLYWYRQTLGQGSEVLTYSQSDAQRDKSGRPSGRFSAERPERSVSTLKIQRTEQGDSAVYLCASSLNSFLAELFTNTGELFFGEGSRLTVL.

A remark on this clone: Other nucleotide sequences from this sample produce the same CDR3. The rearrangement uses TRBV7-9 and TRBJ2-7, with TRBD2 as a possible D gene (6 bases). V lost 5 bases and J lost 2, with 10 bases in between. This CDR3 contains 13 residues. Per germline, CDR1 SEHNR and CDR2 FQNEAQ (reference sequence). The CDR3, as DNA: TGTGCCAGCAGCCTACTAGCAACCTACGAGCAGTACTTC. Translating gives CASSLLATYEQYF.

The chain is built from TRBV6-5 and TRBJ1-2; D is ambiguous. The V gene lost 2 bases and the J gene lost 8 bases, with 12 bases spanning the gap. This CDR3 contains 13 residues. Germline CDR1 MNHEY, CDR2 SVGAGI. CDR3 residues: CASSYGSRRGYTF. In nucleotides, the CDR3 is TGTGCCAGCAGTTACGGGAGTAGGAGAGGCTACACCTTC.

This clone came up once. The chain links TRBV6-5 to TRBJ1-2, with TRBD1 matching over 7 bases. Germline V lookup: CDR1 MNHEY, CDR2 SVGAGI. V gave up 4 bases and J gave up 1 base; unmatched junction bases: 9. This CDR3 region has 16 residues. In DNA, the CDR3 is TGTGCCAGCAGTTCCCCCGGGACAGAACTTAACTATGGCTACACCTTC. This sequence encodes CASSSPGTELNYGYTF.